This TCR beta chain was documented in a study of shared clonotypes between healthy human individuals. Across the study: CD4 naive and memory got three plates each, CD8 naive two, CD8 memory one.

It was CD45RO-negative cells, positively selected for CCR7, that made up naive CD8 cells, with terminally differentiated effector memory CD45RA+ cells excluded. Study-wide results and caveats: Among non-shared clonotypes, generation probabilities were lower than among those shared by all four donors.

Notes on this clone: Its antigen is still unknown.

The CDR3 has 12 residues. V lost 3 bases to trimming and J lost 9 bases; unmatched junction nucleotides: 3. The germline V gene encodes CDR1 SGHKS and CDR2 YYEKEE (reference sequence). This table comes from immunoSEQ multiplex PCR, and its TCRdb copy is limited to in-frame clones, with some not included. The data show approximately 650,000 clones, roughly 95% seen once. The rearrangement links TRBV5-5 to TRBJ2-1; 7 bases match TRBD1. The source material was naive CD8+ T cells sorted from blood. This receptor was taken from a woman younger than 45 in good health. The CDR3 reads CASSSGQIEQFF. CDR3 sequence (DNA): TGTGCCAGCAGCTCGGGACAGATTGAGCAGTTCTTC. Combining the CDR3 with reference TRBV5-5 and TRBJ2-1 gives the whole variable domain DAGVTQSPTHLIKTRGQQVTLRCSPISGHKSVSWYQQVLGQGPQFIFQYYEKEERGRGNFPDRFSARQFPNYSSELNVNALLLGDSALYLCASSSGQIEQFFGPGTRLTVL.